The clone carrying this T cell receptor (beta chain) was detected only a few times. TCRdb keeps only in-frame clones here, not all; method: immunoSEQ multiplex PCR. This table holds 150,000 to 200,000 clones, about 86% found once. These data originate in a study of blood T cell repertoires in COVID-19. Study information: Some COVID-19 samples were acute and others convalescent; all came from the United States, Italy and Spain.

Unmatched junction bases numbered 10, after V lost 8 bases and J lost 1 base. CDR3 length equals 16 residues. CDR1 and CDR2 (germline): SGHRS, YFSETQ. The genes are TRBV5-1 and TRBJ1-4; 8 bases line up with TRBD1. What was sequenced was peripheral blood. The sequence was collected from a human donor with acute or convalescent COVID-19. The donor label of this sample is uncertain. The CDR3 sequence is CARQTGGDGTNEKLFF. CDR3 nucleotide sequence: TGCGCCAGACAAACAGGGGGAGACGGAACTAATGAAAAACTGTTTTTT.